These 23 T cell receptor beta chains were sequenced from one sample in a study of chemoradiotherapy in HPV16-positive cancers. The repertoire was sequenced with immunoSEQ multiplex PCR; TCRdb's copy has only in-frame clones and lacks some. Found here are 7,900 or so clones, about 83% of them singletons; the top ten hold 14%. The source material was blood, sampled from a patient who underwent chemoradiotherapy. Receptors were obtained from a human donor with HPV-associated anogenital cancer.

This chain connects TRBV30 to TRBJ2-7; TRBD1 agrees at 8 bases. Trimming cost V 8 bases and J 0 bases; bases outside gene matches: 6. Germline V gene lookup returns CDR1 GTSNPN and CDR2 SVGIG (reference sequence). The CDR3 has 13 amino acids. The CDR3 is CALDRGDSYEQYF. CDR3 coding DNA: TGTGCCCTCGACAGGGGAGACTCCTACGAGCAGTACTTC.

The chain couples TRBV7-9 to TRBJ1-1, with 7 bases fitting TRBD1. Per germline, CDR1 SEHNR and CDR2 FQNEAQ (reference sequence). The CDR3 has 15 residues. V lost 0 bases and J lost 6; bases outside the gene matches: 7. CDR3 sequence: CASSLAQGNNPEAFF. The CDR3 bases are TGTGCCAGCAGCTTAGCACAGGGGAATAACCCTGAAGCTTTCTTT.

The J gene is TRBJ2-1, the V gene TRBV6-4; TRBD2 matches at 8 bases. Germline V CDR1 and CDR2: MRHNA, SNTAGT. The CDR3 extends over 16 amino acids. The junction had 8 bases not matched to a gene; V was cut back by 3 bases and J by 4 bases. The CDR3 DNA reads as TGTGCCAGCAGTGAGTCGGCAAGCGGGGGTTACAATGAGCAGTTCTTC. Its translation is CASSESASGGYNEQFF.

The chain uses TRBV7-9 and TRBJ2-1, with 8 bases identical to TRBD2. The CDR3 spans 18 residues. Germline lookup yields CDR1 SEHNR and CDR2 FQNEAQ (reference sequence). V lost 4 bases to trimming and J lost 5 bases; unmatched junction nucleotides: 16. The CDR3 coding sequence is TGTGCCAGCAGCTCTTTCCGCCTCCTTAGCGGGGTTAACAATGAGCAGTTCTTC. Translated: CASSSFRLLSGVNNEQFF.

This CDR3 is CASSPDRGSTDTQYF. CDR3 nucleotide sequence: TGTGCCAGCAGTCCAGACAGGGGAAGCACAGATACGCAGTATTTT. V gene TRBV9 combines with J gene TRBJ2-3, with 8 bases identical to TRBD1. CDR3 length equals 15 residues. Unmatched junction bases numbered 5, after V lost 5 bases and J lost 0 bases. Germline CDR1 SGDLS, CDR2 YYNGEE.

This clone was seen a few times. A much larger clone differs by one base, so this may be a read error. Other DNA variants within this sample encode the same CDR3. The CDR3: CASSYEQYF. The CDR3 region has the DNA TGTGCCAGTTCCTACGAGCAGTACTTC. This chain uses TRBV6-5 with TRBJ2-7; D remains unclear. The CDR3 runs to 9 residues. Trimming shortened V by 9 bases and J by 1 base, and 1 base separated the two germline ends. Per germline, CDR1 MNHEY and CDR2 SVGAGI.

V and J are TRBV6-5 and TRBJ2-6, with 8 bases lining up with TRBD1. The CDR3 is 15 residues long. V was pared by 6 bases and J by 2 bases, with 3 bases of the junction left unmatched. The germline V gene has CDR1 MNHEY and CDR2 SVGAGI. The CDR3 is CASSQQGAGANVLTF. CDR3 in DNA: TGTGCCAGCAGCCAACAGGGGGCTGGGGCCAACGTCCTGACTTTC.

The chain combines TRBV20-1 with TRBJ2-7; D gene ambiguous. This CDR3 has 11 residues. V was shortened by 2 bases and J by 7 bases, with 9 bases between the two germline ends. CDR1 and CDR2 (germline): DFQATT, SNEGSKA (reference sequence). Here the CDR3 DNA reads TGCAGTGCTAGACAGGCTACGGAGCAGTACTTC. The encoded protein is CSARQATEQYF.

CDR3 sequence reads: CASSYQKPPSNQPQHF. The CDR3 DNA follows: TGTGCCAGCAGTTACCAAAAGCCTCCTAGCAATCAGCCCCAGCATTTT. The V and J genes are TRBV6-5 and TRBJ1-5; no clear D gene. The CDR3 is 16 amino acids. Trimming shortened V by 2 bases and J by 0 bases, and 11 bases separated the two germline ends. Germline lookup yields CDR1 MNHEY and CDR2 SVGAGI.

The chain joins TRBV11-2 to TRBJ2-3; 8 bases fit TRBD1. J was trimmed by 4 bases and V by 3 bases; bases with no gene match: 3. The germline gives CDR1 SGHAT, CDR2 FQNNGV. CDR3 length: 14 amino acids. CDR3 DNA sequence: TGTGCCAGCAGCTTGGTACAGGGGGCAGATACGCAGTATTTT. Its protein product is CASSLVQGADTQYF.

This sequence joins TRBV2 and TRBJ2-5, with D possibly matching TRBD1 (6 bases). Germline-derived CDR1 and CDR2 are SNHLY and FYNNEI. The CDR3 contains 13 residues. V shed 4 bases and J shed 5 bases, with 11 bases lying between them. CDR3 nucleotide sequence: TGTGCCAGCAGTGCACAGGGCGTGGAGACCCAGTACTTC. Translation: CASSAQGVETQYF.

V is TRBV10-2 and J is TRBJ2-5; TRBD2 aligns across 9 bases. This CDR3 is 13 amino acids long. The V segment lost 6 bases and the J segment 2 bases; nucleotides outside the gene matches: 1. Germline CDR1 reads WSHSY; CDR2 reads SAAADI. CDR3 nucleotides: TGCGCCAGCAGGCGGGGGGGGCAAGAGACCCAGTACTTC. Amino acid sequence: CASRRGGQETQYF.

CDR3 loop: CASSQERAGAVGYEQFF. DNA for the CDR3: TGCGCCAGCAGCCAAGAACGGGCAGGGGCCGTTGGATATGAGCAGTTCTTC. This chain joins TRBV4-3 and TRBJ2-1; the D gene is possibly TRBD1 (6 bases). There are 17 residues in the CDR3. The germline V gene has CDR1 LGHNA and CDR2 YSLEER. V shed 0 bases and J shed 8 bases, with 20 bases lying between them.

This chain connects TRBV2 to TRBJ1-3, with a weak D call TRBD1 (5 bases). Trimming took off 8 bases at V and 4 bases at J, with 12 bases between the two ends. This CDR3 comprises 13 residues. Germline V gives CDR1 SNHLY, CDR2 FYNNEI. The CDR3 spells CASGALEGNTIYF. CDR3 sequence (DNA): TGTGCCAGCGGGGCCCTAGAGGGAAACACCATATATTTT.

The CDR3 sequence: CAWMRQGRNAFF. Written as DNA, the CDR3 is TGTGCCTGGATGCGACAGGGAAGAAACGCTTTCTTT. The chain has TRBV30 and TRBJ1-1, with 7 bases identical to TRBD1. This CDR3 comprises 12 residues. Germline V gene data show CDR1 as GTSNPN and CDR2 as SVGIG (reference sequence). Trimming cost V 4 bases and J 11 bases; bases outside gene matches: 10.

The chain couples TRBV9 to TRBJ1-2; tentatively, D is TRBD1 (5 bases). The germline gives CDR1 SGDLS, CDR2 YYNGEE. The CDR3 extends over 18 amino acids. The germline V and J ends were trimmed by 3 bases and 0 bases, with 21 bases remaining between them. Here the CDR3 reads CASSGGRQLLGTNYGYTF. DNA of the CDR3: TGTGCCAGCAGCGGTGGTCGACAGTTACTGGGGACTAACTATGGCTACACCTTC.

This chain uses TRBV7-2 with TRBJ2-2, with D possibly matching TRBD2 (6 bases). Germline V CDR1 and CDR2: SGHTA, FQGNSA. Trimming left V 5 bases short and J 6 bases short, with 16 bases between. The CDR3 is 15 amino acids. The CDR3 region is CASSPAGRRPGELFF. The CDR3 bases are TGTGCCAGCAGCCCTGCAGGGAGGAGACCCGGGGAGCTGTTTTTT.

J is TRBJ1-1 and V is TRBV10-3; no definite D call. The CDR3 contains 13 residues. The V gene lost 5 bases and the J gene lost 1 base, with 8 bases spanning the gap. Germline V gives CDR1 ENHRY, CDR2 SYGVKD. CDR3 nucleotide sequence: TGTGCCATCAGTTCTCCGGGGAACACTGAAGCTTTCTTT. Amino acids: CAISSPGNTEAFF.

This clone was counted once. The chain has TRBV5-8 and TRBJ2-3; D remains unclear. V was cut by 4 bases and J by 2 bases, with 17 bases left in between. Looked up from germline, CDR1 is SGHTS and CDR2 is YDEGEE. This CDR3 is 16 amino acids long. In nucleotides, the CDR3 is TGTGCCAGCAGCACCGGACGAACCCTCTCCACAGATACGCAGTATTTT. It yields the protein CASSTGRTLSTDTQYF. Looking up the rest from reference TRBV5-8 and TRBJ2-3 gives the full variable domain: EAGVTQSPTHLIKTRGQQATLRCSPISGHTSVYWYQQALGLGLQFLLWYDEGEERNRGNFPPRFSGRQFPNYSSELNVNALELEDSALYLCASSTGRTLSTDTQYFGPGTRLTVL.

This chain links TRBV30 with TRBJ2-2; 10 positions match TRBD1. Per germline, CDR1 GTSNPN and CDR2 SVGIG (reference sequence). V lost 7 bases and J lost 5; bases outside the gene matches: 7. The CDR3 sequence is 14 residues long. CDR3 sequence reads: CAFAGTGATGELFF. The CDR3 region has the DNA TGTGCCTTTGCCGGGACAGGGGCTACCGGGGAGCTGTTTTTT.

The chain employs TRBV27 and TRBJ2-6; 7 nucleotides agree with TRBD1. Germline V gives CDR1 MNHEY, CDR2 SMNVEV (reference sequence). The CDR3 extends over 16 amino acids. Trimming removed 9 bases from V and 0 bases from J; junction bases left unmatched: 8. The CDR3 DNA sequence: TGTGCCAGTTGGACAGGTTTAAGCTCTGGGGCCAACGTCCTGACTTTC. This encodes CASWTGLSSGANVLTF. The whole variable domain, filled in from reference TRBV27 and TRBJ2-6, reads EAQVTQNPRYLITVTGKKLTVTCSQNMNHEYMSWYRQDPGLGLRQIYYSMNVEVTDKGDVPEGYKVSRKEKRNFPLILESPSPNQTSLYFCASWTGLSSGANVLTFGAGSRLTVL.

CDR3 in amino acids: CASSFGDSPLHF. The CDR3 nucleotides are TGTGCCAGCAGCTTCGGGGATTCACCCCTCCACTTT. This chain connects TRBV7-9 to TRBJ1-6; D not resolved. CDR1 and CDR2 (germline): SEHNR, FQNEAQ (reference sequence). Trimming shortened V by 3 bases and J by 8 bases, and 5 bases separated the two germline ends. The CDR3 covers 12 residues.

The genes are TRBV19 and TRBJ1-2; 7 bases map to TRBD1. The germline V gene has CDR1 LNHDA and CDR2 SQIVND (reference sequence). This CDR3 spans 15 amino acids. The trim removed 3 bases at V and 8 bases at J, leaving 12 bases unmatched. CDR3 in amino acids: CASSIRGGNSGGYTF. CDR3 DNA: TGTGCCAGTAGTATCAGGGGGGGCAATTCGGGCGGCTACACCTTC.